The source of this TCR beta chain is a study of T cells in Graves' hyperthyroidism and ophthalmopathy. Overall study results and limits: Onset of ophthalmopathy came a median 6.5 months after the model predicted it.

Ophthalmopathy patients all had a Clinical Activity Score of at least 3, a NOSPECS grade of at least 4 and disease under 3 months old. On the basis of clinical symptoms, serum thyroxine and TRAb, thyroid ultrasound and orbital computed tomography, diagnoses were made. Cells are PBMCs isolated from around 9.4 ml of fresh blood. On this clonotype: Its antigen is undetermined.

This CDR3 spans 16 amino acids. V lost 4 bases to trimming and J lost 1 base; unmatched junction nucleotides: 7. Amplified TCR beta CDR3 regions derived from RNA transcripts. A first-round RT-PCR of the TCR CDR3 used the HTBI primer set. MiXCR, run by TCRdb on the multiplex PCR reads, gives a single entry per CDR3 protein. The table shows 600,000 to 700,000 distinct CDR3 sequences, with about 15% occurring only once. The clonotype originates from a woman in her thirties or forties with Graves' ophthalmopathy. Sequenced input: blood. V is TRBV12-3 or TRBV12-4 and J is TRBJ1-5; 7 positions match TRBD1. In DNA form, the CDR3 reads TGTGCCAGCAGTTCGACAGGGACCTCGAGCAATCAGCCCCAGCATTTT. This codes for CASSSTGTSSNQPQHF.